Following are 2 T cell receptor beta chains from one sample sequenced in a study of T cell responses to AZD1222 COVID-19 vaccine. Only in-frame clones appear in the TCRdb table, and some are missing; sequencing was by immunoSEQ multiplex PCR. The sample yields 150,000 to 180,000 clones, over 85% seen once. The sequenced sample was peripheral blood, obtained on day 0 of AZD1222 vaccination. The receptors were gathered from an adult in good health.

This rearrangement joins TRBV28 to TRBJ2-7; D remains unclear. Trimming stripped 2 bases from V and 9 bases from J, with 17 bases between. CDR1 is MDHEN and CDR2 is SYDVKM in the germline V gene. The CDR3 runs 14 residues. DNA for the CDR3: TGTGCCAGCAGTTTACCCGCCACTAAAAAGGGGCAGTACTTC. Its protein is CASSLPATKKGQYF.

V is TRBV6-6 and J is TRBJ1-2; D might be TRBD1 (5 bases). CDR1 MNHNY and CDR2 SVGAGI come from the germline V gene (reference sequence). The CDR3 extends over 13 amino acids. The V and J ends lost 6 bases and 2 bases respectively, with 10 bases between them. The CDR3 reads CASSRQSNYGYTF. CDR3 sequence (DNA): TGTGCCAGCAGCCGACAGTCCAACTATGGCTACACCTTC.